The rows below give T cell receptor beta chains drawn from one sample of a study of blood T cell repertoires in COVID-19. Produced via immunoSEQ multiplex PCR; TCRdb's table is partial and in-frame only. The data contain 200,000 to 250,000 clones, around 86% of them singletons. The specimen was peripheral blood. The origin of the receptors is a woman of 80 years or more with COVID-19, enrolled during active disease. Each CDR3 is given with its conserved first and last residue. The D gene is left open where the match is weak. Expanded clones get a size class; other rows say once, few or many, or leave the size out.

>TRBV29-1|.|TRBD2|TRBJ2-1|13
TGCAGCTCGGGGACTAGCGGAGACAATGAGCAGTTCTTC
CSSGTSGDNEQFF
>TRBV7-2|.|.|TRBJ2-5|13
TGTGCCAGCAGCTTCGAGCGGGTGGAGACCCAGTACTTC
CASSFERVETQYF
>TRBV6-5|.|TRBD2|TRBJ2-5|16
TGTGCCAGCAGTTACGCGGGGACTAGCGGGAGGGAGACCCAGTACTTC
CASSYAGTSGRETQYF
>TRBV11-1|.|TRBD2|TRBJ2-7|13
TGTGCCAGCAGCCGGAGCGGGAGCTACGAGCAGTACTTC
CASSRSGSYEQYF
>TRBV28|.|.|TRBJ1-5|15
TGTGCCAGCAGTTCTCCCGGGGGGGCCTTTCAGCCCCAGCATTTT
CASSSPGGAFQPQHF
>TRBV7-9|.|TRBD1|TRBJ2-1|15
TGTGCCAGCAGCTTAGGGGACAGGGTCGGCGATGAGCAGTTCTTC
CASSLGDRVGDEQFF
>TRBV29-1|.|TRBD1|TRBJ1-2|11
TGCAGCGTTTCGGACAGGTTTGGCTACACCTTC
CSVSDRFGYTF
>TRBV11-3|once|TRBD1|TRBJ2-7|14
TGTGCCAGTCCCAAGGCCACAGGGGAGCACGAGCAGTACTTC
CASPKATGEHEQYF
>TRBV18|.|.|TRBJ2-7|13
TGTGCCAGCTCACCAGGAGGATCCTACGAGCAGTACTTC
CASSPGGSYEQYF
>TRBV5-1|.|TRBD1|TRBJ1-1|15
TGCGCCAGCAGCGGTAGACAGGGGGCGAACACTGAAGCTTTCTTT
CASSGRQGANTEAFF
>TRBV6-2/TRBV6-3|.|.|TRBJ1-1|13
TGTGCCAGCAGTTACGATAGGAACACTGAAGCTTTCTTT
CASSYDRNTEAFF
>TRBV3-1/TRBV3-2|.|.|TRBJ1-2|14
TGTGCCAGCAGCCAAAACGGAGCTAACTATGGCTACACCTTC
CASSQNGANYGYTF
>TRBV7-3|.|.|TRBJ2-5|13
TGTGCCAGCAGCTCCTCCGGGGGTGAGACCCAGTACTTC
CASSSSGGETQYF
>TRBV11-1|once|TRBD2|TRBJ2-1|15
TGTGCCAGCAGCTTAGCGGGAGGGTCCTACAATGAGCAGTTCTTC
CASSLAGGSYNEQFF
>TRBV2|.|.|TRBJ1-2|12
TGTGCCAGCAGGAATAGTAACTATGGCTACACCTTC
CASRNSNYGYTF
>TRBV18|.|.|TRBJ2-2|15
TGTGCCAGCTCACCGGACAGAACGAACACCGGGGAGCTGTTTTTT
CASSPDRTNTGELFF